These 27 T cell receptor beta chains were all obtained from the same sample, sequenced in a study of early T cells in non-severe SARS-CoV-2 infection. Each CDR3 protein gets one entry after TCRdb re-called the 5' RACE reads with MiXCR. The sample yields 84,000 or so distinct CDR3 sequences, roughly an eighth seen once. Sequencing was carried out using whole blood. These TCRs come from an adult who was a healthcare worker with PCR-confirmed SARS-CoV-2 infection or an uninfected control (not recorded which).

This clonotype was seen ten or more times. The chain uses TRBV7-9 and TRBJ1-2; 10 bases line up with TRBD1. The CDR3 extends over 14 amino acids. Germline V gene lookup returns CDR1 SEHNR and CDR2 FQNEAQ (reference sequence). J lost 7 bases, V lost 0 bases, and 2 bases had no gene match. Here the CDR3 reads CASSLAGQGTGYTF. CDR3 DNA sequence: TGTGCCAGCAGCTTAGCGGGACAGGGGACTGGCTACACCTTC.

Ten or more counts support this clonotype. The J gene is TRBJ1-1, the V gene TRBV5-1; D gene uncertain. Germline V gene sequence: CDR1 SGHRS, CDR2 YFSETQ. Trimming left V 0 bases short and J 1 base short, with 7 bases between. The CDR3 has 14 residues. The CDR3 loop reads CASSLVTANTEAFF. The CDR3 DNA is TGCGCCAGCAGCTTGGTGACGGCGAACACTGAAGCTTTCTTT.

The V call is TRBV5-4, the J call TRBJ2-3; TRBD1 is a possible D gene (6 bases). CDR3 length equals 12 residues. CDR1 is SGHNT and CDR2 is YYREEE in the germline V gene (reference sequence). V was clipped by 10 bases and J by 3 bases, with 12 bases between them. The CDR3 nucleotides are TGTGCCGGTAGTAGGGGGACAGATACGCAGTATTTT. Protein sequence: CAGSRGTDTQYF.

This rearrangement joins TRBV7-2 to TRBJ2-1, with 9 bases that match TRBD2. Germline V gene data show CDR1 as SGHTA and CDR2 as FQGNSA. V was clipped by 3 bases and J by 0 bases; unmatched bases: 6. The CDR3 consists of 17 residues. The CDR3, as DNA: TGTGCCAGCAGCTTCCTTAGCGGGAGTCACTCCTACAATGAGCAGTTCTTC. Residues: CASSFLSGSHSYNEQFF.

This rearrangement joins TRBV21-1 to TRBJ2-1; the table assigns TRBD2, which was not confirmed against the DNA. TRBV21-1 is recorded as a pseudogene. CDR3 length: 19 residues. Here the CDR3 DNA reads TGTGCCAGCAGCCCGAGGCGGCTAGCGGGAGGGCCGTGGAGGAATGAGCAGTTCTTC. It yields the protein CASSPRRLAGGPWRNEQFF.

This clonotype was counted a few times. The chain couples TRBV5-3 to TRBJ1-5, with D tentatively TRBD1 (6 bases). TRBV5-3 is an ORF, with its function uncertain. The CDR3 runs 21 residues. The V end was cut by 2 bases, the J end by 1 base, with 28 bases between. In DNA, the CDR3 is TGTGCCAGAAGCTTTGGTTTTCATCTGGCGGACAGACCTTGGAGCAATCAGCCCCAGCATTTT. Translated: CARSFGFHLADRPWSNQPQHF.

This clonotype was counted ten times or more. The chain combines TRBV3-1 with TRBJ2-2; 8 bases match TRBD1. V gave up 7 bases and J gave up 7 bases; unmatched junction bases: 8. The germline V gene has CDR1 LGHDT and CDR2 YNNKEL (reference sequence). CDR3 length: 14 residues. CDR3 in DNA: TGTGCCAGCACCTTGACAGGGGATGACGGGGAGCTGTTTTTT. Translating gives CASTLTGDDGELFF.

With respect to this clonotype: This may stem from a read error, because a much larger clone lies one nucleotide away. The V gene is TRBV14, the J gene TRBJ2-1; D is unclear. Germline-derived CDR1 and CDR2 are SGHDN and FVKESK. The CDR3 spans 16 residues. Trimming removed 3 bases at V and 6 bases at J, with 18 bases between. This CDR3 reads CASSHWGRTPSNEQFF. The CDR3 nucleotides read TGTGCCAGCAGCCATTGGGGAAGGACCCCGAGCAATGAGCAGTTCTTC.

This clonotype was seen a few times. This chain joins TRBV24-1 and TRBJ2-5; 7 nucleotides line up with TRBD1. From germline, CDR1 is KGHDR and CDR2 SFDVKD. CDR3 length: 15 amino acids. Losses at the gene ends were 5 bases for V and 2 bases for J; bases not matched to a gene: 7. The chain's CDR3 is CATSGKTGLQETQYF. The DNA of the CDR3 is TGTGCCACCAGTGGTAAGACAGGGTTGCAAGAGACCCAGTACTTC.

The DNA of the CDR3 is TGTGCCAGCAGTGGGCAGTTCTACGAGCAGTACTTC. Its translation is CASSGQFYEQYF. The J gene is TRBJ2-7, the V gene TRBV2, with D uncertain. CDR1 is SNHLY, CDR2 FYNNEI, per germline. This CDR3 contains 12 residues. V was cut by 4 bases and J by 3 bases, with 7 bases left in between.

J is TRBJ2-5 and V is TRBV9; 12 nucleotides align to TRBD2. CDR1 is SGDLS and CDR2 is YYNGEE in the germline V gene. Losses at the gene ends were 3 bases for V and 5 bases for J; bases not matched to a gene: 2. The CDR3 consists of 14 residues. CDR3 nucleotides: TGTGCCAGCAGCGCCGGACTAGCGGGGGAGACCCAGTACTTC. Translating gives CASSAGLAGETQYF. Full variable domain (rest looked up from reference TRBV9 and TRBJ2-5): DSGVTQTPKHLITATGQRVTLRCSPRSGDLSVYWYQQSLDQGLQFLIQYYNGEERAKGNILERFSAQQFPDLHSELNLSSLELGDSALYFCASSAGLAGETQYFGPGTRLLVL.

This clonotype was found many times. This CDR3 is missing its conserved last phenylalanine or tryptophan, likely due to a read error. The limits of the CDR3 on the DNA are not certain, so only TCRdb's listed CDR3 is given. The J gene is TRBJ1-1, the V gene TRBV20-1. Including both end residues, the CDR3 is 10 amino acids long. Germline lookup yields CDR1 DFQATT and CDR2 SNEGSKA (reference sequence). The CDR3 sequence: CSARGGRGLI.

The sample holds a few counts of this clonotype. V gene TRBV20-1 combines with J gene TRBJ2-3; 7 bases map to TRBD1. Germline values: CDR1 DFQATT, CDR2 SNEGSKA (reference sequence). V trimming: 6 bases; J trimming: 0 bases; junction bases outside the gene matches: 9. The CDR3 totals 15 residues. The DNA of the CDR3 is TGCAGTGCAAAGACCGGGACAGCTAGCACAGATACGCAGTATTTT. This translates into CSAKTGTASTDTQYF.

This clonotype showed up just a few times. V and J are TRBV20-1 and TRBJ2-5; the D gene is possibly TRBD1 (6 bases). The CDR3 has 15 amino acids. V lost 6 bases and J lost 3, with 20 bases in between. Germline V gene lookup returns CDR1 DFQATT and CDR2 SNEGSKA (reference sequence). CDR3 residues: CSARPSRGFEETQYF. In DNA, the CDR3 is TGCAGTGCCAGACCCTCTAGGGGGTTCGAAGAGACCCAGTACTTC.

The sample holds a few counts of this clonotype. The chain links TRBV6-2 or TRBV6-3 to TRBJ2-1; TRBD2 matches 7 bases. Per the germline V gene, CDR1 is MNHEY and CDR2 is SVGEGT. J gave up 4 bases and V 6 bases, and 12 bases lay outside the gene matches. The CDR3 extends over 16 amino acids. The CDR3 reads CASSLYPGLKYNEQFF. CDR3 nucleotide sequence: TGTGCCAGCAGCCTCTACCCGGGACTAAAATACAATGAGCAGTTCTTC.

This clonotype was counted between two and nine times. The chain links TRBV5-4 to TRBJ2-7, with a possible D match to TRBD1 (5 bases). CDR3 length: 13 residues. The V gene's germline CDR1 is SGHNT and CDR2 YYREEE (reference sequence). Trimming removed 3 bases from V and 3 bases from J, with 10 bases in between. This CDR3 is CASSSAQGYEQYF. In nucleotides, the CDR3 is TGTGCCAGCAGCTCCGCCCAGGGCTACGAGCAGTACTTC.

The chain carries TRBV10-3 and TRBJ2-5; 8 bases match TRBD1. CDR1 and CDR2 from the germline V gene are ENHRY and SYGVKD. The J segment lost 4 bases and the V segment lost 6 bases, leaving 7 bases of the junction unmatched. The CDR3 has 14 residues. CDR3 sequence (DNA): TGTGCCATCAGCGAACAGGGGGTTGTAGAGACCCAGTACTTC. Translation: CAISEQGVVETQYF.

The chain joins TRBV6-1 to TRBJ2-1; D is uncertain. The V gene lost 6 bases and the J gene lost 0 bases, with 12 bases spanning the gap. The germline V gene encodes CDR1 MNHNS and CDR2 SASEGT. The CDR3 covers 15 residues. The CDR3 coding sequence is TGTGCCAGCAGGGGTATCTTAAGCTCCTACAATGAGCAGTTCTTC. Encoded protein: CASRGILSSYNEQFF.

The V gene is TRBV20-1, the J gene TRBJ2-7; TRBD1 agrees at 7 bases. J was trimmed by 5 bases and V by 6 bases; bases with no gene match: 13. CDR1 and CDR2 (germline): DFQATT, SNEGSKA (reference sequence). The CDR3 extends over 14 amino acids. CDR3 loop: CSAKTGQPFNEQYF. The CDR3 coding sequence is TGCAGTGCCAAAACGGGACAGCCCTTTAACGAGCAGTACTTC.

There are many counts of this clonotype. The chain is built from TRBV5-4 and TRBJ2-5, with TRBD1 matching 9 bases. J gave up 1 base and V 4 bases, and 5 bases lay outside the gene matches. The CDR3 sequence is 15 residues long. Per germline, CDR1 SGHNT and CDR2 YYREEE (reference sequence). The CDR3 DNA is TGTGCCAGCAGCCGAGGGACAGGGCGCCAAGAGACCCAGTACTTC. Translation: CASSRGTGRQETQYF. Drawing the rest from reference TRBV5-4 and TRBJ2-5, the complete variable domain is ETGVTQSPTHLIKTRGQQVTLRCSSQSGHNTVSWYQQALGQGPQFIFQYYREEENGRGNFPPRFSGLQFPNYSSELNVNALELDDSALYLCASSRGTGRQETQYFGPGTRLLVL.

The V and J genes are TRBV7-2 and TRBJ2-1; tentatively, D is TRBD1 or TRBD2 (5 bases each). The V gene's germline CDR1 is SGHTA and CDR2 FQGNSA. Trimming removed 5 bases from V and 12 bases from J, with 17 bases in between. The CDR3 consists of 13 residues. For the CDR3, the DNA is TGTGCCAGCAGCCGCCCGGGACCATTCGGGCAGTTCTTC. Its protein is CASSRPGPFGQFF.

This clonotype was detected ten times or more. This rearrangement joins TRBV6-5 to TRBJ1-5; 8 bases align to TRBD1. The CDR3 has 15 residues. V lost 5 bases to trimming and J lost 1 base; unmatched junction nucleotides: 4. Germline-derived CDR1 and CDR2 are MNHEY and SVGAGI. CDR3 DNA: TGTGCCAGCAGTCCCGACAGGGGAAGCAATCAGCCCCAGCATTTT. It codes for CASSPDRGSNQPQHF.

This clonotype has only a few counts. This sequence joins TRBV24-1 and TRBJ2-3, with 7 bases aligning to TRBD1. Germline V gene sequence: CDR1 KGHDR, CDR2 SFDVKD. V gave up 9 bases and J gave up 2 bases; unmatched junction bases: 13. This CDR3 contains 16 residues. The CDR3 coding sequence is TGTGCCACCGCCAGCCAGGGGGAATCTATCACAGATACGCAGTATTTT. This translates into CATASQGESITDTQYF.

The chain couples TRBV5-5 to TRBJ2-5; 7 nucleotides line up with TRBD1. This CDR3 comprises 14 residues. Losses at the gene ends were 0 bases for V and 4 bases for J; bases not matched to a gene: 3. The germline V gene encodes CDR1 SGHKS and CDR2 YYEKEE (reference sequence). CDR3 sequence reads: CASSLAAGGETQYF. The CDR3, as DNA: TGTGCCAGCAGCTTGGCGGCAGGGGGAGAGACCCAGTACTTC. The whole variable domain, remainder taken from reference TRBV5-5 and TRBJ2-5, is DAGVTQSPTHLIKTRGQQVTLRCSPISGHKSVSWYQQVLGQGPQFIFQYYEKEERGRGNFPDRFSARQFPNYSSELNVNALLLGDSALYLCASSLAAGGETQYFGPGTRLLVL.

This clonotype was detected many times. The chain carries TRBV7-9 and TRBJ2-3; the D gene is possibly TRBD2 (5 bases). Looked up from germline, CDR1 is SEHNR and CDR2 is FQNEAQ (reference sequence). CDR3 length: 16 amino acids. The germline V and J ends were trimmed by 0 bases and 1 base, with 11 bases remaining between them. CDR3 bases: TGTGCCAGCAGCTTAGCGCTCGCGGAGGGCACAGATACGCAGTATTTT. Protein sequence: CASSLALAEGTDTQYF. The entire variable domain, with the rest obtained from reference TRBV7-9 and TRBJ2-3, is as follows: DTGVSQNPRHKITKRGQNVTFRCDPISEHNRLYWYRQTLGQGPEFLTYFQNEAQLEKSRLLSDRFSAERPKGSFSTLEIQRTEQGDSAMYLCASSLALAEGTDTQYFGPGTRLTVL.

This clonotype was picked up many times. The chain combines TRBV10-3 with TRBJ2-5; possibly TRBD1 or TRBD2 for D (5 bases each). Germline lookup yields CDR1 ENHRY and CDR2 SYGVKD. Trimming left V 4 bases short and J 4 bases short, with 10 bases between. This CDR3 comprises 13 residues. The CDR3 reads CAISGGTGETQYF. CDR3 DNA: TGTGCCATCAGTGGGGGGACCGGAGAGACCCAGTACTTC.

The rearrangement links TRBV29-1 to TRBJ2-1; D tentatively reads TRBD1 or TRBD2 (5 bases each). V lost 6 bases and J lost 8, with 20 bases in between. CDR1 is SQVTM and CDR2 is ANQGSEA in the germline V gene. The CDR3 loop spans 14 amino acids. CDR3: CSVPPGAQPYEQFF. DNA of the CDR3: TGCAGCGTCCCCCCCGGGGCCCAGCCGTATGAGCAGTTCTTC.